A single sample is the source of the 30 T cell receptor beta chains below, sequenced in a study of T cell responses to AZD1222 COVID-19 vaccine. The protocol was immunoSEQ multiplex PCR, while the TCRdb copy is restricted to in-frame clones and leaves out a portion. The sample lists some 110,000 clones; nearly 90% were seen once. Sequenced here: peripheral blood, sampled 28 days after the second AZD1222 dose. Every receptor here comes from an adult who received the AZD1222 COVID-19 vaccine.

V is TRBV5-1 and J is TRBJ2-1, with 11 bases that match TRBD2. Germline V gives CDR1 SGHRS, CDR2 YFSETQ. The J segment lost 9 bases and the V segment lost 4 bases, leaving 6 bases of the junction unmatched. The CDR3 is 14 amino acids. CDR3 sequence (DNA): TGCGCCAGCAGCGCGGTAGCGGGAGGGAGTGAGCAGTTCTTC. Translation gives CASSAVAGGSEQFF.

The chain uses TRBV7-3 and TRBJ2-3, with D perhaps matching TRBD2 (6 bases). The germline V gene has CDR1 SGHTA and CDR2 FQGTGA. The CDR3 is 15 residues long. The V end was cut by 4 bases, the J end by 0 bases, with 11 bases between. In DNA, the CDR3 is TGTGCCAGCAGCTATAGCGGATCTAGCACAGATACGCAGTATTTT. Protein sequence: CASSYSGSSTDTQYF.

The rearrangement joins TRBV12-3 or TRBV12-4 to TRBJ1-4; D gene ambiguous. There are 13 residues in the CDR3. The V and J ends lost 6 bases and 12 bases respectively, with 17 bases between them. The CDR3, as DNA: TGTGCCAGCAGGTCATCCGGCCTACCGCAACTGTTTTTT. The encoded protein is CASRSSGLPQLFF.

The chain is built from TRBV7-9 and TRBJ2-5; no firm D call. Germline CDR1 and CDR2: SEHNR and FQNEAQ (reference sequence). The CDR3 is 14 residues long. V shed 3 bases and J shed 4 bases, with 12 bases lying between them. The CDR3 region has the DNA TGTGCCAGCAGCTTTCTAGATATACTAGAGACCCAGTACTTC. As protein: CASSFLDILETQYF. Using reference TRBV7-9 and TRBJ2-5 for the parts outside the CDR3, the full variable domain is DTGVSQNPRHKITKRGQNVTFRCDPISEHNRLYWYRQTLGQGPEFLTYFQNEAQLEKSRLLSDRFSAERPKGSFSTLEIQRTEQGDSAMYLCASSFLDILETQYFGPGTRLLVL.

The chain couples TRBV6-1 to TRBJ1-5; D remains ambiguous. The germline V and J ends were trimmed by 3 bases and 6 bases, with 9 bases remaining between them. Germline values: CDR1 MNHNS, CDR2 SASEGT. The CDR3 has 13 residues. In DNA form, the CDR3 reads TGTGCCAGCAGTGATATTCGAAGTCAGCCCCAGCATTTT. It yields the protein CASSDIRSQPQHF.

This clone occurred once. The V and J genes are TRBV21-1 and TRBJ2-7; the DNA was not used to check the table's D call, TRBD2. TRBV21-1 constitutes a pseudogene. This CDR3 is built from 17 residues. CDR3 amino acids: CASSKPRGGKGPYEQYF. CDR3 coding DNA: TGTGCCAGCAGCAAACCCCGGGGGGGTAAGGGCCCTTACGAGCAGTACTTC.

V usage is TRBV9 and J usage is TRBJ1-1; no clear D gene. The CDR3 consists of 14 residues. Trimming took off 6 bases at V and 3 bases at J, with 15 bases between the two ends. CDR1 SGDLS and CDR2 YYNGEE come from the germline V gene. The CDR3 spells CASTAWDAYTEAFF. DNA of the CDR3: TGTGCCAGCACCGCTTGGGATGCGTACACTGAAGCTTTCTTT. Together with reference TRBV9 and TRBJ1-1, the CDR3 gives the full variable domain: DSGVTQTPKHLITATGQRVTLRCSPRSGDLSVYWYQQSLDQGLQFLIQYYNGEERAKGNILERFSAQQFPDLHSELNLSSLELGDSALYFCASTAWDAYTEAFFGQGTRLTVV.

The chain is built from TRBV7-9 and TRBJ2-3; D is perhaps TRBD1 or TRBD2 (5 bases each). The CDR3 spans 14 residues. V was trimmed by 1 base and J by 4 bases, leaving 9 bases between them. Germline CDR1 SEHNR, CDR2 FQNEAQ (reference sequence). The CDR3 here is CASSLGLGADTQYF. DNA for the CDR3: TGTGCCAGCAGCTTAGGTTTGGGGGCAGATACGCAGTATTTT. The complete variable domain, with remaining parts taken from reference TRBV7-9 and TRBJ2-3, reads DTGVSQNPRHKITKRGQNVTFRCDPISEHNRLYWYRQTLGQGPEFLTYFQNEAQLEKSRLLSDRFSAERPKGSFSTLEIQRTEQGDSAMYLCASSLGLGADTQYFGPGTRLTVL.

V is TRBV20-1 and J is TRBJ2-4, with D possibly matching TRBD2 (6 bases). The CDR3 is 13 residues long. CDR1 DFQATT and CDR2 SNEGSKA come from the germline V gene (reference sequence). Trimming left V 3 bases short and J 7 bases short, with 13 bases between. CDR3 in amino acids: CSASAGGLNIQYF. CDR3 bases: TGCAGTGCTAGTGCCGGGGGTCTCAACATTCAGTACTTC.

V and J are TRBV6-5 and TRBJ2-7, with 11 bases lining up with TRBD1. The CDR3 is 14 residues long. Trimming removed 4 bases from V and 5 bases from J; junction bases left unmatched: 4. In germline, CDR1 is MNHEY, CDR2 SVGAGI. DNA of the CDR3: TGTGCCAGCAGTTGGACAGGGGGCACGAACGAGCAGTACTTC. This codes for CASSWTGGTNEQYF.

The chain has TRBV27 and TRBJ2-7, with 10 positions matching TRBD1. Per germline, CDR1 MNHEY and CDR2 SMNVEV (reference sequence). The CDR3 has 14 residues. After removal of 1 base from V and 7 bases from J, the junction contained 4 bases not matched to a gene. CDR3 sequence reads: CASSLYGQGVEQYF. The CDR3 DNA reads TGTGCCAGCAGTTTATACGGACAGGGGGTTGAGCAGTACTTC.

The CDR3 spells CSVKGDDGYTF. The CDR3 bases are TGCAGCGTTAAGGGGGACGATGGCTACACCTTC. The rearrangement links TRBV29-1 to TRBJ1-2; D is possibly TRBD1 (6 bases). CDR3 size: 11 residues. The germline V and J ends were trimmed by 5 bases and 6 bases, with 10 bases remaining between them. Germline loops: CDR1 SQVTM, CDR2 ANQGSEA.

The chain couples TRBV5-1 to TRBJ2-7; 10 bases fit TRBD1. Looked up from germline, CDR1 is SGHRS and CDR2 is YFSETQ. The CDR3 extends over 15 amino acids. J gave up 2 bases and V 4 bases, and 6 bases lay outside the gene matches. The DNA of the CDR3 is TGCGCCAGCAGCCCGTTCGGGACAGGGGCCTACGAGCAGTACTTC. It is translated as CASSPFGTGAYEQYF.

The chain employs TRBV21-1 and TRBJ2-7; the table's TRBD2 call for D was not verified on the DNA. TRBV21-1 is marked as a pseudogene. The CDR3 spans 17 residues. In DNA form, the CDR3 reads TGTGCCAGCAGCAAAGAGCGGGGGGGATTTTCCTACGAGGAGCAGTACTTC. Translated: CASSKERGGFSYEEQYF.

This chain joins TRBV9 and TRBJ2-6; D may be TRBD2 (5 bases). V lost 3 bases and J lost 0, with 7 bases in between. CDR1 and CDR2 from the germline V gene are SGDLS and YYNGEE. The CDR3 length is 15 residues. The CDR3 spells CASSGEISGANVLTF. The CDR3 nucleotides read TGTGCCAGCAGCGGGGAGATCTCTGGGGCCAACGTCCTGACTTTC.

The gene calls are TRBV28 and TRBJ1-1; 12 nucleotides line up with TRBD1. Trimming took 2 bases from V and 1 from J; bases not matched to a gene: 2. From germline, CDR1 is MDHEN and CDR2 SYDVKM. The CDR3 extends over 16 amino acids. The CDR3 DNA is TGTGCCAGCAGTTTAGGGACAGGGGGCGGGAACACTGAAGCTTTCTTT. Its translation is CASSLGTGGGNTEAFF.

The chain uses TRBV27 and TRBJ1-1; D may be TRBD1 (6 bases). Per germline, CDR1 MNHEY and CDR2 SMNVEV (reference sequence). The CDR3 spans 12 residues. V was clipped by 10 bases and J by 6 bases, with 15 bases between them. The CDR3 DNA reads as TGTGCCACAGGGGACCTCGGGGCTGAAGCTTTCTTT. This sequence encodes CATGDLGAEAFF.

The J gene is TRBJ1-6, the V gene TRBV9; D call uncertain. Per the germline V gene, CDR1 is SGDLS and CDR2 is YYNGEE. The germline V and J ends were trimmed by 3 bases and 8 bases, with 3 bases remaining between them. The CDR3 is made up of 11 amino acids. CDR3 region: CASSADSPLHF. DNA for the CDR3: TGTGCCAGCAGCGCTGATTCACCCCTCCACTTT.

In DNA, the CDR3 is TGCGCCAGCAGCTTGTTGCGGGAGAAAGAGACCCAGTACTTC. Translated: CASSLLREKETQYF. The rearrangement links TRBV5-1 to TRBJ2-5, with TRBD2 identical over 7 bases. The CDR3 consists of 14 residues. V shed 1 base, J shed 3 bases, and the junction held 3 bases outside the gene matches. From germline, CDR1 is SGHRS and CDR2 YFSETQ.

This chain uses TRBV18 with TRBJ1-4, with 7 bases identical to TRBD1. CDR3 length: 15 amino acids. Per germline, CDR1 KGHSH and CDR2 LQKENI. Trimming cost V 6 bases and J 5 bases; bases outside gene matches: 9. The CDR3 DNA reads TGTGCCAGCTCCCGGCTACAGGGGACCAATGAAAAACTGTTTTTT. This codes for CASSRLQGTNEKLFF.

CDR3 DNA sequence: TGTGCCCGTCATGGGCGGGAGAGGGTAGAGACCCAGTACTTC. Its protein is CARHGRERVETQYF. This chain links TRBV19 with TRBJ2-5, with 7 bases that match TRBD2. Losses at the gene ends were 11 bases for V and 4 bases for J; bases not matched to a gene: 13. The CDR3 sequence is 14 residues long. CDR1 and CDR2 (germline): LNHDA, SQIVND (reference sequence).

V gene TRBV4-2 combines with J gene TRBJ2-7; a weak D match, TRBD1 (6 bases). The CDR3 consists of 15 residues. Germline CDR1 is LGHNA and CDR2 is YNFKEQ. V lost 0 bases to trimming and J lost 3 bases, with 12 bases between them. The CDR3: CASSQDYQDSYEQYF. In DNA form, the CDR3 reads TGTGCCAGCAGCCAAGACTATCAGGACAGCTACGAGCAGTACTTC.

The chain links TRBV5-1 to TRBJ1-2, with a weak D call TRBD1 (5 bases). This CDR3 contains 14 residues. The germline V gene encodes CDR1 SGHRS and CDR2 YFSETQ. Trimming left V 3 bases short and J 2 bases short, with 11 bases between. CDR3 sequence (DNA): TGCGCCAGCAGCTCGTTTGACAGCAACTATGGCTACACCTTC. As protein: CASSSFDSNYGYTF.

Note on this clone: Other DNA variants within this sample encode the same CDR3. J is TRBJ2-3 and V is TRBV6-5; D is uncertain. This CDR3 contains 11 residues. The V gene's germline CDR1 is MNHEY and CDR2 SVGAGI. The V and J ends lost 3 bases and 5 bases respectively, with 3 bases between them. CDR3 sequence: CASSYRDTQYF. DNA of the CDR3: TGTGCCAGCAGTTATCGAGATACGCAGTATTTT.

The chain uses TRBV4-1 and TRBJ2-4, with D unclear. Germline values: CDR1 MGHRA, CDR2 YSYEKL. This CDR3 is 17 amino acids long. Trimming took off 0 bases at V and 2 bases at J, with 14 bases between the two ends. For the CDR3, the DNA is TGCGCCAGCAGCCAAGATCAGGTATCCCCCACCAAAAACATTCAGTACTTC. Its translation is CASSQDQVSPTKNIQYF.

V and J are TRBV7-9 and TRBJ1-2; D ambiguous. The CDR3 has 13 amino acids. V lost 3 bases to trimming and J lost 8 bases, with 13 bases between them. CDR1 and CDR2 from the germline V gene are SEHNR and FQNEAQ (reference sequence). This CDR3 reads CASSFMTEEGYTF. In DNA form, the CDR3 reads TGTGCCAGCAGCTTTATGACGGAGGAAGGCTACACCTTC.

The chain has TRBV2 and TRBJ1-2; D unclear. This CDR3 is built from 11 residues. V lost 2 bases, J lost 4 bases, and 2 bases lay in between. Germline lookup yields CDR1 SNHLY and CDR2 FYNNEI. The chain's CDR3 is CASSESYGYTF. CDR3 DNA: TGTGCCAGCAGTGAATCCTATGGCTACACCTTC.

The chain links TRBV5-1 to TRBJ2-1; the match to TRBD2 covers 10 bases. J was trimmed by 8 bases and V by 2 bases; bases with no gene match: 10. The CDR3 is 16 amino acids. Germline values: CDR1 SGHRS, CDR2 YFSETQ. This CDR3 reads CASSFQREGLGDEQFF. The CDR3 coding sequence is TGCGCCAGCAGCTTCCAGCGGGAGGGCCTAGGGGATGAGCAGTTCTTC.

The gene calls are TRBV5-1 and TRBJ1-3; D may be TRBD1 (6 bases). Germline CDR1 is SGHRS and CDR2 is YFSETQ. The ends were cut back, 0 bases at V and 0 bases at J, with 13 bases in the middle. The length of the CDR3 is 17 residues. CDR3 protein: CASSLGTGTSSGNTIYF. Here the CDR3 DNA reads TGCGCCAGCAGCTTGGGAACAGGGACGAGCTCTGGAAACACCATATATTTT.

This rearrangement joins TRBV28 to TRBJ2-2; 7 bases map to TRBD2. V dropped 3 bases and J dropped 5; count of bases not matched to a gene: 6. From germline, CDR1 is MDHEN and CDR2 SYDVKM. The CDR3 extends over 15 amino acids. In nucleotides, the CDR3 is TGTGCCAGCAGTTTTGGGGGGAGGGAGACCGGGGAGCTGTTTTTT. Amino acid sequence: CASSFGGRETGELFF.